This record looks at one TCR beta chain sequence and its context. This entry comes from a study of blood T cell repertoires in COVID-19. Profiling relied on immunoSEQ multiplex PCR, and the TCRdb table lists in-frame clones only, not all of them. The sample carries 95,000 or so clones, roughly 79% recorded once. In Seattle, patients joined the study during active infection and were tracked longitudinally. Losses at the gene ends were 6 bases for V and 9 bases for J; bases not matched to a gene: 9. The CDR3 runs to 13 residues. Germline CDR1 reads SGHAT; CDR2 reads FQNNGV. The sequencing input was peripheral blood. The source of this sequence is an elderly man with COVID-19, enrolled during active disease. V gene TRBV11-2 combines with J gene TRBJ1-1; 8 nucleotides agree with TRBD1. The CDR3 DNA follows: TGTGCCAGCAGTTCACAGGGGGGTTTCAAAGCTTTCTTT. Its protein is CASSSQGGFKAFF.